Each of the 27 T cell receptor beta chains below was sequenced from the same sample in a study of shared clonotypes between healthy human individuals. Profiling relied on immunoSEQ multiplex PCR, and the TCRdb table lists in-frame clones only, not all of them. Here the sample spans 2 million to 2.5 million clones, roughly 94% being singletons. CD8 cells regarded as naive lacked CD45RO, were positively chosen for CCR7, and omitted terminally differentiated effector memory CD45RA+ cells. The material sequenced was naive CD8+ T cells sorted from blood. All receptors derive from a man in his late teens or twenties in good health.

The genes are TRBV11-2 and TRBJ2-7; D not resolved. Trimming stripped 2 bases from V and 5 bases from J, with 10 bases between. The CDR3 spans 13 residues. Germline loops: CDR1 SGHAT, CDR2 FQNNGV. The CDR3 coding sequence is TGTGCCAGCAGCTTAACGGACGAAAACGAGCAGTACTTC. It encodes CASSLTDENEQYF.

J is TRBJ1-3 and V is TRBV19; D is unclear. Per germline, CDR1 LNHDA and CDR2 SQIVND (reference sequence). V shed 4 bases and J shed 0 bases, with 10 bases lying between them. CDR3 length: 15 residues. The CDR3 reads CASSNPVGSGNTIYF. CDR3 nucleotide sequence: TGTGCCAGTAGTAACCCGGTGGGCTCTGGAAACACCATATATTTT.

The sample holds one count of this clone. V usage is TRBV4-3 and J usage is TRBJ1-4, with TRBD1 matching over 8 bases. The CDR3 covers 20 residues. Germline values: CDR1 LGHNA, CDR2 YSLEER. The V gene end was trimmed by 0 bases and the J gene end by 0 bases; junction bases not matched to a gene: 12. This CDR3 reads CASSQDSDSRGLATNEKLFF. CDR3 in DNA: TGCGCCAGCAGCCAAGATTCGGATTCCAGGGGGCTTGCAACTAATGAAAAACTGTTTTTT.

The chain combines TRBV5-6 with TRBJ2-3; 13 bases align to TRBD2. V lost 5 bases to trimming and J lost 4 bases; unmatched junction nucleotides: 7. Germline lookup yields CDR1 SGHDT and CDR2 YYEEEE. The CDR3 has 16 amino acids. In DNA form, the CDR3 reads TGTGCCAGCAGGGAAGGACTAGCGGGGGCCGCAGATACGCAGTATTTT. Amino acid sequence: CASREGLAGAADTQYF.

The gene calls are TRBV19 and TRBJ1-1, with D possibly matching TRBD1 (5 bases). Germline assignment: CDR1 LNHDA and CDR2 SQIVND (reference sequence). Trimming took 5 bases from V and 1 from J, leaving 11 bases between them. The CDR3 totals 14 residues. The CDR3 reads CASSPVGTNTEAFF. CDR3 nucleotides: TGTGCCAGTAGTCCAGTGGGGACGAACACTGAAGCTTTCTTT.

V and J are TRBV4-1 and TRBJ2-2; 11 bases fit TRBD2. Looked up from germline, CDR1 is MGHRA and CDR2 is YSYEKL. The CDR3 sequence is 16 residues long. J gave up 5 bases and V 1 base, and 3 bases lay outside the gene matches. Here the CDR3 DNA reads TGCGCCAGCAGCCAAGCCCTAGCGGGGGGAACCGGGGAGCTGTTTTTT. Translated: CASSQALAGGTGELFF.

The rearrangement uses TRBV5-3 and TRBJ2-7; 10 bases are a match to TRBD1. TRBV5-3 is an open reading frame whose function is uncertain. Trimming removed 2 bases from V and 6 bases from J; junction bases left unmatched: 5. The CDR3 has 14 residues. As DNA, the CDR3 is TGTGCCAGAAGCTTCCGGGACAGGGGTCGCGAGCAGTACTTC. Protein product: CARSFRDRGREQYF.

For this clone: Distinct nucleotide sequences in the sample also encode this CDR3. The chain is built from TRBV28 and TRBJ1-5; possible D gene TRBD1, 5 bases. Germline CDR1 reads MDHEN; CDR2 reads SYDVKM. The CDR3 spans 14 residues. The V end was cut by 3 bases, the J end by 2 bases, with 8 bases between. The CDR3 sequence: CASSFRGGNQPQHF. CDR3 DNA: TGTGCCAGCAGTTTTCGGGGGGGCAATCAGCCCCAGCATTTT.

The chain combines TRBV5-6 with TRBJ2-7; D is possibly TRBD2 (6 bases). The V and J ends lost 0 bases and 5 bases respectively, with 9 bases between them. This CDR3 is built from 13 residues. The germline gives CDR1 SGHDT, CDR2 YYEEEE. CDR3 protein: CASSLGWGDEQYF. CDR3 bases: TGTGCCAGCAGCTTGGGTTGGGGGGACGAGCAGTACTTC.

CDR3 loop: CSARETDEQYF. The CDR3 nucleotides read TGCAGTGCTAGGGAGACGGACGAGCAGTACTTC. The chain combines TRBV20-1 with TRBJ2-7, with D unresolved. This CDR3 is 11 amino acids long. V was clipped by 3 bases and J by 5 bases, with 8 bases between them. Germline V gene sequence: CDR1 DFQATT, CDR2 SNEGSKA (reference sequence).

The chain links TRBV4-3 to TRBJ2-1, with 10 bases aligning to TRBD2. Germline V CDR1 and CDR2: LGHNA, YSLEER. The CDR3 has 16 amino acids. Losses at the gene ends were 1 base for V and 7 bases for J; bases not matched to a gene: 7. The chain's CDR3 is CASSQGASGRTNEQFF. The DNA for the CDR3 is TGCGCCAGCAGCCAAGGGGCTAGCGGGAGAACAAATGAGCAGTTCTTC.

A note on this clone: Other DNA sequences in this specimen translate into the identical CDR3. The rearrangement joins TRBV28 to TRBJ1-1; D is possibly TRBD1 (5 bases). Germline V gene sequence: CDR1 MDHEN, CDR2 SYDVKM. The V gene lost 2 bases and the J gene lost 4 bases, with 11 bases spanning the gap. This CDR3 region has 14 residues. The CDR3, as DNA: TGTGCCAGCAGTTTAACAGGTGGGACCACTGAAGCTTTCTTT. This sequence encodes CASSLTGGTTEAFF.

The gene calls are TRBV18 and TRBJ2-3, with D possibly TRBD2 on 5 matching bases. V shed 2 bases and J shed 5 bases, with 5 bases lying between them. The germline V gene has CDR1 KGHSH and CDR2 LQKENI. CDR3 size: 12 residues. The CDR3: CASSPEGDTQYF. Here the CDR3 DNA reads TGTGCCAGCTCACCAGAGGGAGATACGCAGTATTTT.

The DNA of the CDR3 is TGTGCCAGTAGCCCAACTAGCACAGATACGCAGTATTTT. Translated, it gives CASSPTSTDTQYF. This chain uses TRBV19 with TRBJ2-3; D is ambiguous. CDR1 and CDR2 (germline): LNHDA, SQIVND (reference sequence). The CDR3 covers 13 residues. V was trimmed by 6 bases and J by 0 bases, leaving 7 bases between them.

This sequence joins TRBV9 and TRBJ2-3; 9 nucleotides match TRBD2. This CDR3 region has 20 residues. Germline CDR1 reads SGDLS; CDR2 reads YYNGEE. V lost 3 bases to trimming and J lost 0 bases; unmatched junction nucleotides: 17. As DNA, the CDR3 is TGTGCCAGCAGCGACCGCGGGGGGGGCTTCCCCGACTATAGCACAGATACGCAGTATTTT. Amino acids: CASSDRGGGFPDYSTDTQYF.

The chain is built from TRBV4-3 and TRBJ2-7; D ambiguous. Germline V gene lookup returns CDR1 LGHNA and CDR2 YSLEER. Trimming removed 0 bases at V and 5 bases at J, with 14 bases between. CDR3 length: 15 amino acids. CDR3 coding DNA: TGCGCCAGCAGCCAAGATCCTGGACCGCCGGACGAGCAGTACTTC. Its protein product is CASSQDPGPPDEQYF.

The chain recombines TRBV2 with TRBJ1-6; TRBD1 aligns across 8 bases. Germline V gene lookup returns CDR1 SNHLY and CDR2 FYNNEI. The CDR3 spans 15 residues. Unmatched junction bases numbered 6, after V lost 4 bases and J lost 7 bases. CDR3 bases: TGTGCCAGCAGTGCTCAGGGGGCGGGAAATTCACCCCTCCACTTT. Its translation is CASSAQGAGNSPLHF.

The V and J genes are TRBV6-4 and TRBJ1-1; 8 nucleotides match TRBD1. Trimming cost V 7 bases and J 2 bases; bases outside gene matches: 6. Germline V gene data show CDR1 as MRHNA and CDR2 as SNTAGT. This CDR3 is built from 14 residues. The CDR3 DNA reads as TGTGCCAGCAATCCCGACAGGGGAAACACTGAAGCTTTCTTT. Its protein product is CASNPDRGNTEAFF.

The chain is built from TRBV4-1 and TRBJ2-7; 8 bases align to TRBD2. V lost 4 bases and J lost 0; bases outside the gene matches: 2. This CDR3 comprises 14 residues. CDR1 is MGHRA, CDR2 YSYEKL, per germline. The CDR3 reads CASSLSGASYEQYF. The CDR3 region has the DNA TGCGCCAGCAGCCTTAGCGGGGCCTCCTACGAGCAGTACTTC.

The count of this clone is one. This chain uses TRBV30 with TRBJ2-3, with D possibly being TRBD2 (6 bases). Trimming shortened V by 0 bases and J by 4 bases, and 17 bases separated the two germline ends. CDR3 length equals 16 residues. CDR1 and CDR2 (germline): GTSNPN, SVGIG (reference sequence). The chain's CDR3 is CAWSVAGLGLADTQYF. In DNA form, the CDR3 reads TGTGCCTGGAGTGTAGCGGGTCTGGGGTTGGCAGATACGCAGTATTTT.

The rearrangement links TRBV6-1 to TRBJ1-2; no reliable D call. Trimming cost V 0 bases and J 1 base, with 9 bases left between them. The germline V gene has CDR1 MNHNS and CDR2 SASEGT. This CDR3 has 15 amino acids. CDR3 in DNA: TGTGCCAGCAGTGAAGCGCGGACGGGTAACTATGGCTACACCTTC. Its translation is CASSEARTGNYGYTF.

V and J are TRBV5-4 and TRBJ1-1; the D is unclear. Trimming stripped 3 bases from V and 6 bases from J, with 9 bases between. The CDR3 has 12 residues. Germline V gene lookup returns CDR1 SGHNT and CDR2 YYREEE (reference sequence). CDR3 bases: TGTGCCAGCAGCTGGTTGGGTTCTGAAGCTTTCTTT. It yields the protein CASSWLGSEAFF.

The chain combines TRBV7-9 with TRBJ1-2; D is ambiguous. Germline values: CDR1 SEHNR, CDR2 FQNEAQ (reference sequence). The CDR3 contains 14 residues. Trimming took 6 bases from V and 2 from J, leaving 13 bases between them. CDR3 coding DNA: TGTGCCAGCAGTACGCCGGGGTTGAACTATGGCTACACCTTC. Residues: CASSTPGLNYGYTF.

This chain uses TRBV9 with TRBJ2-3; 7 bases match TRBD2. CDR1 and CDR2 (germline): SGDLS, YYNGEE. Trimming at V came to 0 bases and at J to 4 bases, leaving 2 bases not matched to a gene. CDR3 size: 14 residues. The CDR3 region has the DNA TGTGCCAGCAGCGTAGCGGGGGGTTCAGATACGCAGTATTTT. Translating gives CASSVAGGSDTQYF. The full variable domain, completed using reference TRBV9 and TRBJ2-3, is DSGVTQTPKHLITATGQRVTLRCSPRSGDLSVYWYQQSLDQGLQFLIQYYNGEERAKGNILERFSAQQFPDLHSELNLSSLELGDSALYFCASSVAGGSDTQYFGPGTRLTVL.

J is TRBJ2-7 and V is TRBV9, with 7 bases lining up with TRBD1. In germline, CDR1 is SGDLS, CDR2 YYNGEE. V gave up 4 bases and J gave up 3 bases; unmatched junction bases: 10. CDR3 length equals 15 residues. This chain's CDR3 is CASSSGDSYLYEQYF. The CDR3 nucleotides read TGTGCCAGCAGCTCCGGGGACAGTTATCTCTACGAGCAGTACTTC.

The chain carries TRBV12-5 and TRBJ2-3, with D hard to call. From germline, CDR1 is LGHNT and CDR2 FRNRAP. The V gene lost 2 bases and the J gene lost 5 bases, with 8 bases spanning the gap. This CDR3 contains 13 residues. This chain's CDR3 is CASGLRYGDTQYF. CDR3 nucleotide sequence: TGTGCTAGTGGTTTGAGGTATGGAGATACGCAGTATTTT. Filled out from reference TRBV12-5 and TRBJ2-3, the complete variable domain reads DARVTQTPRHKVTEMGQEVTMRCQPILGHNTVFWYRQTMMQGLELLAYFRNRAPLDDSGMPKDRFSAEMPDATLATLKIQPSEPRDSAVYFCASGLRYGDTQYFGPGTRLTVL.

The CDR3 spells CASSTILFDVGYTF. DNA for the CDR3: TGTGCCAGTAGTACGATCTTATTTGACGTCGGCTACACCTTC. The gene calls are TRBV19 and TRBJ1-2, with no clear D. Germline CDR1 reads LNHDA; CDR2 reads SQIVND (reference sequence). Trimming left V 4 bases short and J 8 bases short, with 17 bases between. This CDR3 has 14 amino acids.